This is a list of T cell receptor beta chains from one sample in a study of T cell responses to AZD1222 COVID-19 vaccine. The repertoire was sequenced with immunoSEQ multiplex PCR; TCRdb's copy has only in-frame clones and lacks some. Counted here are fewer than 120,000 clones, nearly 90% occurring once; the ten biggest clones make up around 3.2%. The specimen comprised peripheral blood, sampled on day 0 of AZD1222 vaccination. The receptors come from an adult in good health. The CDR3 runs from the conserved cysteine through the conserved F or W. D genes are given only for firm matches. The listing skips clone size in some rows; elsewhere it reads once, few, many or a size class.

V	J	D	size	CDR3	DNA
TRBV18	TRBJ1-1	NA	NA	CASSAANTEAFF	TGTGCCAGCTCCGCAGCGAACACTGAAGCTTTCTTT
TRBV29-1	TRBJ1-1	TRBD1	once	CSVVNRGTTEAFF	TGCAGCGTTGTAAACAGGGGTACCACTGAAGCTTTCTTT
TRBV7-9	TRBJ1-2	NA	NA	CASSLELAYGYTF	TGTGCCAGCAGCTTAGAGCTGGCCTATGGCTACACCTTC
TRBV3-1/TRBV3-2	TRBJ1-2	TRBD1	NA	CASSRGAGGARNYGYTF	TGTGCCAGCAGCCGAGGGGCAGGGGGCGCCCGCAACTATGGCTACACCTTC
TRBV21-1	TRBJ1-5	NA	NA	CASSKGRVDRPISNQPQHF	TGTGCCAGCAGCAAAGGACGGGTGGACAGACCCATTAGCAATCAGCCCCAGCATTTT
TRBV11-2	TRBJ2-7	NA	once	CASSLAASGSYEQYF	TGTGCCAGCAGCTTGGCGGCGAGTGGGAGTTACGAGCAGTACTTC
TRBV5-1	TRBJ2-7	TRBD1	NA	CASSLGGATYEQYF	TGCGCCAGCAGCTTAGGGGGCGCCACCTACGAGCAGTACTTC
TRBV9	TRBJ1-3	TRBD1	once	CASSTGTGEGNTIYF	TGTGCCAGCAGCACCGGGACAGGGGAGGGGAACACCATATATTTT
TRBV2	TRBJ1-5	TRBD1	NA	CASSGEGGEGQPQHF	TGTGCCAGCAGTGGGGAAGGGGGCGAGGGTCAGCCCCAGCATTTT
TRBV12-3/TRBV12-4	TRBJ1-5	TRBD1	NA	CASSRTGGQPQHF	TGTGCCAGCAGTCGGACAGGGGGTCAGCCCCAGCATTTT
TRBV19	TRBJ1-1	TRBD1	NA	CASSQQGNSEAFF	TGTGCCAGTAGCCAACAGGGGAATTCTGAAGCTTTCTTT
TRBV11-1	TRBJ1-1	NA	NA	CASSLVAGGTEAFF	TGTGCCAGCAGCTTAGTAGCGGGGGGCACTGAAGCTTTCTTT
TRBV7-9	TRBJ2-3	NA	NA	CASSLQGFADTQYF	TGTGCCAGCAGCTTACAGGGGTTTGCAGATACGCAGTATTTT
TRBV28	TRBJ1-3	TRBD1	NA	CASRLDRAGNTIYF	TGTGCCAGCAGACTCGACAGGGCTGGAAACACCATATATTTT
TRBV10-3	TRBJ2-1	NA	NA	CAINPGGGEQFF	TGTGCCATCAATCCCGGGGGCGGTGAGCAGTTCTTC
TRBV28	TRBJ1-4	TRBD1	NA	CASSRTGSGEKLFF	TGTGCCAGCAGCCGGACAGGGTCAGGTGAAAAACTGTTTTTT
TRBV19	TRBJ1-1	TRBD1	NA	CASSKGQGAGNTEAFF	TGTGCCAGTAGTAAAGGACAGGGGGCCGGGAACACTGAAGCTTTCTTT
TRBV5-1	TRBJ1-1	NA	NA	CASSPLGGNTEAFF	TGCGCCAGCAGCCCACTGGGCGGGAACACTGAAGCTTTCTTT
TRBV4-2	TRBJ2-7	TRBD1	once	CASTRTGTGGSEQYF	TGTGCCAGCACCCGGACCGGGACAGGGGGCTCCGAGCAGTACTTC
TRBV9	TRBJ1-3	TRBD1	NA	CASSPVRGLSGNTIYF	TGTGCCAGCAGCCCAGTGAGGGGGCTCTCTGGAAACACCATATATTTT
TRBV9	TRBJ2-2	NA	NA	CASSVGTQATGELFF	TGTGCCAGCAGCGTAGGGACACAAGCCACCGGGGAGCTGTTTTTT
TRBV28	TRBJ2-7	NA	once	CASSLWGRLTSHEQYF	TGTGCCAGCAGTTTATGGGGAAGGTTGACCTCCCACGAGCAGTACTTC
TRBV6-6	TRBJ1-1	NA	NA	CASSEWGAEAFF	TGTGCCAGCAGTGAGTGGGGGGCTGAAGCTTTCTTT
TRBV6-2/TRBV6-3	TRBJ2-2	TRBD2	NA	CASSSGLAGLTGELFF	TGTGCCAGCAGCTCTGGACTAGCGGGCCTCACCGGGGAGCTGTTTTTT
TRBV5-4	TRBJ2-5	NA	NA	CASSLGGAGAETQYF	TGTGCCAGCAGCTTGGGTGGGGCAGGGGCTGAGACCCAGTACTTC
TRBV29-1	TRBJ1-5	NA	NA	CSVGPDSNQPQHF	TGCAGCGTTGGCCCTGATAGCAATCAGCCCCAGCATTTT
TRBV5-4	TRBJ2-4	NA	NA	CASSLSGENIQYF	TGTGCCAGCAGCTTGAGTGGGGAGAACATTCAGTACTTC
TRBV7-2	TRBJ1-2	NA	NA	CASTRDRDGEDGYTF	TGTGCCAGTACCAGAGACCGGGACGGAGAAGATGGCTACACCTTC
TRBV5-8	TRBJ1-4	TRBD1	NA	CASSFGRGRREKLFF	TGTGCCAGCAGCTTTGGGAGGGGGCGTCGGGAAAAACTGTTTTTT
TRBV7-9	TRBJ2-1	TRBD2	NA	CASSSPDLAGFEQFF	TGTGCCAGCAGCTCCCCAGATTTAGCGGGGTTCGAGCAGTTCTTC
TRBV5-4	TRBJ2-3	TRBD1	NA	CASSWDRAGDTQYF	TGTGCCAGCAGCTGGGACAGGGCTGGAGATACGCAGTATTTT
TRBV19	TRBJ1-3	TRBD1	NA	CATGRDSAGNTIYF	TGTGCCACCGGGCGGGACAGCGCTGGAAACACCATATATTTT
TRBV7-8	TRBJ2-3	NA	once	CASSVRSELDTQYF	TGTGCCAGCAGCGTGCGAAGTGAGTTGGATACGCAGTATTTT
TRBV7-3	TRBJ2-1	NA	once	CASSFEPYNEQFF	TGTGCCAGCAGCTTCGAACCGTACAATGAGCAGTTCTTC
TRBV12-3/TRBV12-4	TRBJ1-1	NA	NA	CASSLSQETEAFF	TGTGCCAGCAGTTTAAGCCAGGAAACTGAAGCTTTCTTT
TRBV2	TRBJ1-4	NA	NA	CASSEIRGNEKLFF	TGTGCCAGCAGTGAGATCAGGGGTAATGAAAAACTGTTTTTT
TRBV4-2	TRBJ1-2	NA	once	CASSQRTDPNYGYTF	TGTGCCAGCAGCCAACGGACAGATCCTAACTATGGCTACACCTTC
TRBV9	TRBJ2-6	NA	NA	CASSGRTGANVLTF	TGTGCCAGCAGCGGAAGGACAGGGGCCAACGTCCTGACTTTC
TRBV5-4	TRBJ2-1	NA	NA	CASSSKTGQSYNEQFF	TGTGCCAGCAGTTCGAAGACAGGCCAAAGCTACAATGAGCAGTTCTTC
TRBV20-1	TRBJ2-1	TRBD2	NA	CSASVIAGVNEQFF	TGCAGTGCTAGTGTAATAGCGGGAGTGAATGAGCAGTTCTTC
TRBV3-1/TRBV3-2	TRBJ1-1	NA	once	CASSQPDRNTEAFF	TGTGCCAGCAGCCAGCCGGACAGGAACACTGAAGCTTTCTTT
TRBV5-1	TRBJ2-7	NA	NA	CASSLQGSSSEQYF	TGCGCCAGCAGCCTCCAGGGAAGCTCTTCCGAGCAGTACTTC
TRBV9	TRBJ2-7	NA	NA	CASSPTTQGREQYF	TGTGCCAGCAGCCCTACAACACAGGGCCGGGAGCAGTACTTC
TRBV7-2	TRBJ1-6	TRBD1	NA	CASNLDRADSPLHF	TGTGCCAGCAATCTGGACAGGGCCGATTCACCCCTCCACTTT
TRBV6-9	TRBJ2-7	TRBD1	NA	CASTIKGQGVHEQYF	TGTGCCAGCACTATAAAGGGACAGGGAGTCCACGAGCAGTACTTC
TRBV4-1	TRBJ2-3	TRBD2	once	CASSQEGGRADTQYF	TGCGCCAGCAGCCAAGAGGGAGGGAGGGCAGATACGCAGTATTTT
TRBV5-1	TRBJ1-1	TRBD1	NA	CASSLSGDRANTEAFF	TGCGCCAGCAGCTTGAGTGGGGACAGGGCGAACACTGAAGCTTTCTTT
TRBV7-3	TRBJ2-7	NA	NA	CASSPAGEQYF	TGTGCCAGCAGCCCAGCAGGGGAGCAGTACTTC
TRBV6-1	TRBJ2-2	TRBD1	once	CASAQGTTGELFF	TGTGCCAGCGCACAGGGGACCACCGGGGAGCTGTTTTTT
TRBV11-2	TRBJ2-7	NA	NA	CASSYLEGRYEQYF	TGTGCCAGCAGCTACCTGGAGGGGCGCTACGAGCAGTACTTC
TRBV5-4	TRBJ2-5	NA	NA	CASSTRAGGETQYF	TGTGCCAGCAGCACCAGAGCGGGTGGCGAGACCCAGTACTTC
TRBV2	TRBJ2-2	TRBD2	once	CASSDHLAGDTGELFF	TGTGCCAGCAGTGACCATCTAGCGGGGGATACCGGGGAGCTGTTTTTT